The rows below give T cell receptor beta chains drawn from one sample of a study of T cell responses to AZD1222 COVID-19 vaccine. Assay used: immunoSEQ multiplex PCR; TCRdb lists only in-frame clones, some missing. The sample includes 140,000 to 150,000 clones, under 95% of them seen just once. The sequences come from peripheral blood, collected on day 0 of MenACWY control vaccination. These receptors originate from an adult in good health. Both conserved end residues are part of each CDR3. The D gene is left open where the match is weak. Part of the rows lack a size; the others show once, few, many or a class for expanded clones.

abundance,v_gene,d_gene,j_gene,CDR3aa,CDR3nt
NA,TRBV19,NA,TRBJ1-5,CASSTSGASNQPQHF,TGTGCCAGTAGTACCTCTGGGGCTAGCAATCAGCCCCAGCATTTT
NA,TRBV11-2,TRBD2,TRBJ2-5,CASSLEETSGRRSETQYF,TGTGCCAGCAGCTTAGAGGAGACTAGCGGGAGGCGGTCAGAGACCCAGTACTTC
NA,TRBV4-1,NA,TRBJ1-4,CASSQDPPGATNDKLFF,TGCGCCAGCAGCCAAGATCCTCCAGGGGCGACTAATGACAAACTGTTTTTT
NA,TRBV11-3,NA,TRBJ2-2,CASSLRTNTGELFF,TGTGCCAGCAGCTTACGGACTAACACCGGGGAGCTGTTTTTT
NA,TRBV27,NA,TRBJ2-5,CASSLWAAQETQYF,TGTGCCAGCAGCCTTTGGGCCGCTCAAGAGACCCAGTACTTC
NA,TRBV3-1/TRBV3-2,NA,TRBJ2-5,CASSQRIGQAQETQYF,TGTGCCAGCAGCCAAAGAATTGGTCAGGCCCAAGAGACCCAGTACTTC
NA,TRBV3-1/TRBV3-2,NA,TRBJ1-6,CASSHKASFPLHF,TGTGCCAGCAGCCACAAGGCGTCGTTCCCCCTCCACTTT
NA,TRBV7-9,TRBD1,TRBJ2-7,CASSDRDSYEQYF,TGTGCCAGCAGCGACAGGGACTCCTACGAGCAGTACTTC
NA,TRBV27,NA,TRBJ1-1,CASSPRQGKNTEAFF,TGTGCCAGCAGCCCCCGGCAGGGGAAGAACACTGAAGCTTTCTTT
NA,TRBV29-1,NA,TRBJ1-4,CSVASGNEKLFF,TGCAGCGTGGCTAGTGGGAATGAAAAACTGTTTTTT
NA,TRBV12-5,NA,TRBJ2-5,CASRLQGFQETQYF,TGTGCTAGTAGACTCCAGGGTTTCCAAGAGACCCAGTACTTC
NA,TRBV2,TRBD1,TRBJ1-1,CASTQYQGGGTEAFF,TGTGCCAGCACGCAATACCAGGGGGGAGGCACTGAAGCTTTCTTT
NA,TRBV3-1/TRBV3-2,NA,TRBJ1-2,CASSQEKGDGYTF,TGTGCCAGCAGCCAAGAAAAGGGCGATGGCTACACCTTC
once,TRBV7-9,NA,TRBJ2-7,CASSLVGAEPGYEQYF,TGTGCCAGCAGCTTAGTAGGTGCTGAACCTGGGTACGAGCAGTACTTC
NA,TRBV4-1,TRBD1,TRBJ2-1,CASSQEWTGAYNEQFF,TGCGCCAGCAGCCAAGAGTGGACAGGGGCCTACAATGAGCAGTTCTTC
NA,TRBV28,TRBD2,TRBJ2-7,CASTHGGRPLYEQYF,TGTGCCAGCACCCATGGCGGGAGGCCTCTTTACGAGCAGTACTTC
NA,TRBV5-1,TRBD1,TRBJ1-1,CASSFRTGGMNTEAFF,TGCGCCAGCAGCTTTCGGACAGGGGGTATGAACACTGAAGCTTTCTTT
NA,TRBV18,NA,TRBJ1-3,CASSGGSGNTIYF,TGTGCCAGCTCTGGGGGATCGGGAAACACCATATATTTT
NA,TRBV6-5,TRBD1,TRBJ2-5,CATKGQGGETQYF,TGTGCCACCAAGGGACAGGGAGGAGAGACCCAGTACTTC
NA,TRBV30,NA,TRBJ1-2,CAWGGPTGYTF,TGTGCCTGGGGGGGCCCTACCGGCTACACCTTC
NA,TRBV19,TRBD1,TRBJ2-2,CASRTGGGNTGELFF,TGTGCCAGTAGGACAGGGGGTGGGAACACCGGGGAGCTGTTTTTT
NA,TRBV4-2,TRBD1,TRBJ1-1,CASSQERGRNTEAFF,TGTGCCAGCAGCCAAGAAAGGGGGCGGAACACTGAAGCTTTCTTT
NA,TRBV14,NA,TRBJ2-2,CASSQVKGELFF,TGTGCCAGCAGCCAAGTTAAGGGGGAGCTGTTTTTT
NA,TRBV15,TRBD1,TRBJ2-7,CATSRRTGYEQYF,TGTGCCACCAGCAGGCGGACAGGTTACGAGCAGTACTTC
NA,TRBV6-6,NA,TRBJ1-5,CASRPQGNQPQHF,TGTGCCAGCAGACCCCAGGGCAATCAGCCCCAGCATTTT
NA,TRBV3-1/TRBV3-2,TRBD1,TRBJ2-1,CASSLLKTGGAPGEQFF,TGTGCCAGCAGCCTTCTCAAGACAGGGGGCGCTCCGGGGGAGCAGTTCTTC
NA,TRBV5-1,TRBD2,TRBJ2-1,CASSVPGLAGGLNEQFF,TGCGCCAGCAGCGTACCGGGACTAGCGGGGGGGCTCAATGAGCAGTTCTTC
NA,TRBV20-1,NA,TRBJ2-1,CSASYTLEQFF,TGCAGTGCTAGTTACACTCTCGAGCAGTTCTTC
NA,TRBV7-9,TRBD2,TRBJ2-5,CASSWSGTSEEETQYF,TGTGCCAGCAGCTGGTCCGGGACTAGCGAGGAGGAGACCCAGTACTTC
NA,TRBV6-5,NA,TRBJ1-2,CASRAGSRNGYTF,TGTGCCAGCAGAGCAGGGAGTAGAAATGGCTACACCTTC
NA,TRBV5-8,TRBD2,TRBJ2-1,CASSLLRGGLDEQFF,TGTGCCAGCAGCTTGTTGCGGGGGGGCCTGGATGAGCAGTTCTTC
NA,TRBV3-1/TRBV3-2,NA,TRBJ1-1,CASSMYTEAFF,TGTGCCAGCAGCATGTACACTGAAGCTTTCTTT
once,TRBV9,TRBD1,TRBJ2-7,CASSRRGTGDEQYF,TGTGCCAGCAGCCGACGGGGGACAGGCGACGAGCAGTACTTC
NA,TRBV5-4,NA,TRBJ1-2,CASSLEGSRGYTF,TGTGCCAGCAGCTTGGAAGGGTCCCGTGGCTACACCTTC
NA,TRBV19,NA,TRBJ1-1,CASSISTSWVGAGFF,TGTGCCAGTAGTATCTCAACGTCGTGGGTAGGGGCGGGTTTCTTT
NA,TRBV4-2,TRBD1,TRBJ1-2,CASEGQLEGYTF,TGTGCCAGCGAGGGACAGCTGGAAGGCTACACCTTC
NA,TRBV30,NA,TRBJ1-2,CAWSAPVYGYTF,TGTGCCTGGAGTGCCCCAGTCTATGGCTACACCTTC
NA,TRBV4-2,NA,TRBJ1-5,CASSQVGGSNQPQHF,TGTGCCAGCAGCCAAGTAGGAGGTAGCAATCAGCCCCAGCATTTT
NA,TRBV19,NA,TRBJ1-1,CASSRPGTPTEAFF,TGTGCCAGTAGTCGACCCGGAACCCCCACTGAAGCTTTCTTT
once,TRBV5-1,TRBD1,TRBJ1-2,CASRGTGGRGYTF,TGCGCCAGCAGGGGGACAGGGGGCCGTGGCTACACCTTC
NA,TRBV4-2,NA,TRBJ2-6,CASSQEQGSGANVLTF,TGTGCCAGCAGCCAAGAACAGGGCTCTGGGGCCAACGTCCTGACTTTC
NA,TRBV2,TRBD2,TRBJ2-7,CASSGRANFPKAWEQYF,TGTGCCAGTAGCGGGAGGGCCAATTTTCCAAAGGCTTGGGAGCAGTACTTC
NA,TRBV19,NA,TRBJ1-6,CASSAGPRKNSPLHF,TGTGCCAGTAGTGCCGGGCCCAGAAAGAATTCACCCCTCCACTTT
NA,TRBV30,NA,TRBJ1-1,CAWSVGGPMRAFF,TGTGCCTGGAGCGTTGGGGGCCCCATGAGAGCTTTCTTT
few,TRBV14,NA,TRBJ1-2,CASSQQFGGDYGYTF,TGTGCCAGCAGCCAACAATTCGGCGGAGACTATGGCTACACCTTC
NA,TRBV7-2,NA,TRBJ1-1,CASSWALVNTEAFF,TGTGCCAGCAGCTGGGCATTGGTGAACACTGAAGCTTTCTTT
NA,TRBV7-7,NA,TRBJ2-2,CASSQGRPNTGELFF,TGTGCCAGCAGCCAGGGACGGCCGAACACCGGGGAGCTGTTTTTT
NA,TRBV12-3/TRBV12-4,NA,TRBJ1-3,CASSPLSGNTIYF,TGTGCCAGCAGCCCTCTCTCTGGAAACACCATATATTTT
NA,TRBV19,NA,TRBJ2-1,CASSTTGNEQFF,TGTGCCAGTAGTACCACAGGGAATGAGCAGTTCTTC
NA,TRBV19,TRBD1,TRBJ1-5,CASGSRDRGRYSNQPQHF,TGTGCCAGTGGAAGCCGTGACAGGGGCCGATATAGCAATCAGCCCCAGCATTTT
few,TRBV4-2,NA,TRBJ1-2,CASSQDQRANYGYTF,TGTGCCAGCAGCCAAGACCAGAGAGCTAACTATGGCTACACCTTC
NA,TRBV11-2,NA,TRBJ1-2,CASSLEPGAYYGYTF,TGTGCCAGCAGCTTAGAACCCGGGGCCTACTATGGCTACACCTTC
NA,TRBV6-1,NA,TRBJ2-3,CASSERDRVTDTQYF,TGTGCCAGCAGTGAAAGGGATCGGGTCACAGATACGCAGTATTTT
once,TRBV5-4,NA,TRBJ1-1,CASREAGRGNTEAFF,TGTGCCAGCAGGGAGGCGGGACGGGGGAACACTGAAGCTTTCTTT
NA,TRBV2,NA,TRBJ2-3,CASRERRSTDTQYF,TGTGCCAGCAGGGAGAGACGGAGCACAGATACGCAGTATTTT
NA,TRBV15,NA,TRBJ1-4,CATSRVKGGLRNEKLFF,TGTGCCACCAGCAGAGTGAAGGGAGGACTTCGTAATGAAAAACTGTTTTTT
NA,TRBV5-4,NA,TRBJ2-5,CASSLSDLQETQYF,TGTGCCAGCAGCTTGTCCGACCTACAAGAGACCCAGTACTTC
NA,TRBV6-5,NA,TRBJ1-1,CASTYGVMNTEAFF,TGTGCCAGCACGTATGGGGTCATGAACACTGAAGCTTTCTTT
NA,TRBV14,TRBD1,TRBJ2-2,CASSPTGSNTGELFF,TGTGCCAGCAGCCCGACAGGGTCGAACACCGGGGAGCTGTTTTTT
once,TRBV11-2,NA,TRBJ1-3,CASSLVGWSGGIGNTIYF,TGTGCCAGCAGCTTAGTTGGCTGGTCCGGGGGGATTGGAAACACCATATATTTT